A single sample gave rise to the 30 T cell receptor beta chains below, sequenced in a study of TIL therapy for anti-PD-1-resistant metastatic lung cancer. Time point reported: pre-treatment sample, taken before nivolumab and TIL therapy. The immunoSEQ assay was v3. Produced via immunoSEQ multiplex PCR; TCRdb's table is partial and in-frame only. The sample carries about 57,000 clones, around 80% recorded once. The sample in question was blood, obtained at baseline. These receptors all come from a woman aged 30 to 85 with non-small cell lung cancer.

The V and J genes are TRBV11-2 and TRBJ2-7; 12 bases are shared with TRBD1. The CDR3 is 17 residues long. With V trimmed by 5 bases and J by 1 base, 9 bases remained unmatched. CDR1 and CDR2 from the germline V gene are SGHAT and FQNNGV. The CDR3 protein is CASSQGTGGPRSYEQYF. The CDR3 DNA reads TGTGCCAGCAGCCAAGGGACAGGGGGCCCCAGATCCTACGAGCAGTACTTC.

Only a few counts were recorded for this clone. CDR3 sequence: CASSSGSGNTIYF. The CDR3 nucleotides read TGTGCCAGCAGCTCCGGGTCCGGAAACACCATATATTTT. This sequence joins TRBV21-1 and TRBJ1-3. TRBV21-1 is classified as a pseudogene. This CDR3 has 13 residues.

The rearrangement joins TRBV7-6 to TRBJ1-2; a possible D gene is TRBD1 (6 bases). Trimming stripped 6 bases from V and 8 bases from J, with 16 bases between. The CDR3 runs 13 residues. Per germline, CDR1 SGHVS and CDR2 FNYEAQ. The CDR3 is CASSPAAGVGYTF. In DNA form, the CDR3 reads TGTGCCAGCAGTCCCGCGGCAGGGGTCGGCTACACCTTC. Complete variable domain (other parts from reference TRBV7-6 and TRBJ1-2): GAGVSQSPRYKVTKRGQDVALRCDPISGHVSLYWYRQALGQGPEFLTYFNYEAQQDKSGLPNDRFSAERPEGSISTLTIQRTEQRDSAMYRCASSPAAGVGYTFGSGTRLTVV.

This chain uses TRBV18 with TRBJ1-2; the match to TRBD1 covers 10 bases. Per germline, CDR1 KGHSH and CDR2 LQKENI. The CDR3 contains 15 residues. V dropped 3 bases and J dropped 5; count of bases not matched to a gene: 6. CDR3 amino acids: CASSPLGQGTYGYTF. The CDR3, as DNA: TGTGCCAGCTCACCTCTGGGACAGGGGACGTATGGCTACACCTTC.

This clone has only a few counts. The CDR3 loop reads CASGGGINEQYF. In nucleotides, the CDR3 is TGTGCCAGCGGCGGGGGGATAAACGAGCAGTACTTC. The J gene is TRBJ2-7, the V gene TRBV28; TRBD2 matches 8 bases. This CDR3 is 12 amino acids long. Germline V gene sequence: CDR1 MDHEN, CDR2 SYDVKM. Germline trimming cut 8 bases from V and 5 bases from J; bases unmatched to any gene: 5.

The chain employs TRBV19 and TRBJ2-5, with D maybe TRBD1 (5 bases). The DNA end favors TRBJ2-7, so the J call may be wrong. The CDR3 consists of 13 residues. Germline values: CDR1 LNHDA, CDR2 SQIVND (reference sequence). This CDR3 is CASRSLGRYEQYF. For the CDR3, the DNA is TGTGCCAGTAGAAGTTTGGGGCGGTACGAGCAGTACTTC.

The CDR3 region is CASSLAQVSGLDTQYF. The CDR3 DNA reads as TGCGCCAGCAGCTTGGCCCAGGTGTCCGGGTTGGATACGCAGTATTTT. The chain recombines TRBV5-1 with TRBJ2-3; D call uncertain. The CDR3 is 16 residues long. V shed 0 bases and J shed 6 bases, with 17 bases lying between them. Per the germline V gene, CDR1 is SGHRS and CDR2 is YFSETQ.

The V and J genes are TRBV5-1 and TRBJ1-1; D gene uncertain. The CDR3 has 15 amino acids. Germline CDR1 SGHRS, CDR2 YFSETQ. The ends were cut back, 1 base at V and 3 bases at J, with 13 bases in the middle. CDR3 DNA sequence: TGCGCCAGCAGCTTGCCGACCAGCCCGGACACTGAAGCTTTCTTT. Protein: CASSLPTSPDTEAFF.

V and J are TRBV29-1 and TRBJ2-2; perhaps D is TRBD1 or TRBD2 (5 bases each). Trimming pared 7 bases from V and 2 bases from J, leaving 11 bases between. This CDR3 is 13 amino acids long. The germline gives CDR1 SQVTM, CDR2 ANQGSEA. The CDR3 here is CSGGGDNTGELFF. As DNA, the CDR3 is TGCAGCGGTGGGGGAGACAACACCGGGGAGCTGTTTTTT.

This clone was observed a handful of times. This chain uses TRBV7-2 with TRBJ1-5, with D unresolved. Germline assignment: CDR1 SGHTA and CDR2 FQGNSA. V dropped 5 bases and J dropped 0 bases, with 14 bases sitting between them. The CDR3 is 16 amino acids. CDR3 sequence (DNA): TGTGCCAGCAGCCCGGACGTGGGAGGTAGCAATCAGCCCCAGCATTTT. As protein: CASSPDVGGSNQPQHF.

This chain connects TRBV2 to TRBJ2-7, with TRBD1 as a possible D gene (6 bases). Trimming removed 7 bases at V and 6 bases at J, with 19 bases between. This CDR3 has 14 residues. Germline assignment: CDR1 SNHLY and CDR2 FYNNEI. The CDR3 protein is CASKAGAFNAEQYF. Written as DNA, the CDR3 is TGTGCCAGCAAGGCAGGGGCCTTTAACGCCGAGCAGTACTTC. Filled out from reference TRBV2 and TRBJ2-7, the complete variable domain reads EPEVTQTPSHQVTQMGQEVILRCVPISNHLYFYWYRQILGQKVEFLVSFYNNEISEKSEIFDDQFSVERPDGSNFTLKIRSTKLEDSAMYFCASKAGAFNAEQYFGPGTRLTVT.

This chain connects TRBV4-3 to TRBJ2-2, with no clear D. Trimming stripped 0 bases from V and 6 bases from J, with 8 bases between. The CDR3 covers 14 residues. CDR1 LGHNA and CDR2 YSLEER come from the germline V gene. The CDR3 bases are TGCGCCAGCAGCCAAGATCTCTACTCCGGGGAGCTGTTTTTT. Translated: CASSQDLYSGELFF.

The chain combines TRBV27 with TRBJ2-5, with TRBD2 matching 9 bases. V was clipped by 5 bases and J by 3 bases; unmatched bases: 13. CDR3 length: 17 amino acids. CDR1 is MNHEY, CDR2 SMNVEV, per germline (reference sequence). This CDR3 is CASSVNWVVAGEETQYF. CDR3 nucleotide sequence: TGTGCCAGCAGTGTAAACTGGGTGGTAGCGGGGGAAGAGACCCAGTACTTC.

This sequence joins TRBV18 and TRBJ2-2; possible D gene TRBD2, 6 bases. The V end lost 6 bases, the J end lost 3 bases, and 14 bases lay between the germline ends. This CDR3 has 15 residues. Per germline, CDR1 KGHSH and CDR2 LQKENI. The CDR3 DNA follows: TGTGCCAGCTCCCCCCGGGACTCGTACACCGGGGAGCTGTTTTTT. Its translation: CASSPRDSYTGELFF.

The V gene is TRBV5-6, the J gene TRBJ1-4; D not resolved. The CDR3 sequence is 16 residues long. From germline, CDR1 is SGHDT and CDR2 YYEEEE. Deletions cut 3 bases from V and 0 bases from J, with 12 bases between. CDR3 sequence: CASSSDGAPTNEKLFF. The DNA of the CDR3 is TGTGCCAGCAGCTCCGACGGTGCGCCAACTAATGAAAAACTGTTTTTT. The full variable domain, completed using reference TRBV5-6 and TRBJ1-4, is DAGVTQSPTHLIKTRGQQVTLRCSPKSGHDTVSWYQQALGQGPQFIFQYYEEEERQRGNFPDRFSGHQFPNYSSELNVNALLLGDSALYLCASSSDGAPTNEKLFFGSGTQLSVL.

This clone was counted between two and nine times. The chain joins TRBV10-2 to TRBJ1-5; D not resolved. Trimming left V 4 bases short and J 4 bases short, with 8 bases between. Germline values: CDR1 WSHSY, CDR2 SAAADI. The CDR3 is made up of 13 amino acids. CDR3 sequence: CASSVRINQPQHF. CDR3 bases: TGCGCCAGCAGTGTACGGATAAATCAGCCCCAGCATTTT.

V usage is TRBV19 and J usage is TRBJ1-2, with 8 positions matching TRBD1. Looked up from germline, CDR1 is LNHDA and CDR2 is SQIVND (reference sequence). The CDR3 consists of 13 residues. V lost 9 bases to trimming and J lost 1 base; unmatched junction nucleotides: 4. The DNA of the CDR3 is TGTGCCAGCTGGGACAGGTTTAACTATGGCTACACCTTC. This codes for CASWDRFNYGYTF.

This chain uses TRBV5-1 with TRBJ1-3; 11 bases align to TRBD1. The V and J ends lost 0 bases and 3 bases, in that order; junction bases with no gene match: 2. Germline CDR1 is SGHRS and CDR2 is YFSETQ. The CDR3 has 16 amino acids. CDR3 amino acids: CASSLADRGLGNTIYF. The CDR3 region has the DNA TGCGCCAGCAGCTTGGCGGACAGGGGGCTTGGAAACACCATATATTTT.

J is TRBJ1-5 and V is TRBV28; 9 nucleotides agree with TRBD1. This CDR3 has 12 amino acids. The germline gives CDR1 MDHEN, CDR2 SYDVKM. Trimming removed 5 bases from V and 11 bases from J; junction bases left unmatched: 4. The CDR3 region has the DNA TGTGCCAGCAGTCTTTGGGACAGGGCCCAGCATTTT. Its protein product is CASSLWDRAQHF.

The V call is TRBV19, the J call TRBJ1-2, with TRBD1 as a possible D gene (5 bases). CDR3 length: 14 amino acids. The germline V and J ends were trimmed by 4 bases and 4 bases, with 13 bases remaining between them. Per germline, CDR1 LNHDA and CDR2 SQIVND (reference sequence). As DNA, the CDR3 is TGTGCCAGTAGTAGGGAGAGGGGAAGCTATGGCTACACCTTC. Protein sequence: CASSRERGSYGYTF.

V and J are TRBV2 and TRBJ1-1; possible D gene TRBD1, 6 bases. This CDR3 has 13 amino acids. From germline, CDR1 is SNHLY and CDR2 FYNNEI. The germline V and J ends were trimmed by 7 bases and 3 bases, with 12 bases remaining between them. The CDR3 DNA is TGTGCCAGCATTGACAGGTCGTACACTGAAGCTTTCTTT. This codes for CASIDRSYTEAFF.

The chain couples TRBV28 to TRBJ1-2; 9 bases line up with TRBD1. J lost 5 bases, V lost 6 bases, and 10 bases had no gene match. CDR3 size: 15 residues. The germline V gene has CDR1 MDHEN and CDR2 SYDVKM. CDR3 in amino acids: CASSPGTGIGYGYTF. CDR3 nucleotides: TGTGCCAGCAGCCCGGGGACAGGGATCGGGTATGGCTACACCTTC.

CDR3 sequence (DNA): TGTGCCAGCAGCTTGGGACTAGCGGGAGGGGAGACCCAGTACTTC. This translates into CASSLGLAGGETQYF. The V gene is TRBV5-4, the J gene TRBJ2-5, with TRBD2 matching 14 bases. V dropped 0 bases and J dropped 5; count of bases not matched to a gene: 0. CDR1 SGHNT and CDR2 YYREEE come from the germline V gene (reference sequence). The CDR3 is 15 residues long.

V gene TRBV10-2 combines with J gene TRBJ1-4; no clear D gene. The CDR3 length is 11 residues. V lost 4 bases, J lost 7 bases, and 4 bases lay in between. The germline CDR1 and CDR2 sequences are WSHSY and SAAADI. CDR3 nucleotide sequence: TGCGCCAGCAGTGGAGGTGAAAAACTGTTTTTT. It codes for CASSGGEKLFF.

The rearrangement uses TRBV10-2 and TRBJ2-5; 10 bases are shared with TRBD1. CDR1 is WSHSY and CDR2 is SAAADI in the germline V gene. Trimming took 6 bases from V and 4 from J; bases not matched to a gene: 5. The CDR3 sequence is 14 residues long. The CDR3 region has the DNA TGCGCCAGCAGGGAGACAGGGGGCTTAGAGACCCAGTACTTC. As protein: CASRETGGLETQYF.

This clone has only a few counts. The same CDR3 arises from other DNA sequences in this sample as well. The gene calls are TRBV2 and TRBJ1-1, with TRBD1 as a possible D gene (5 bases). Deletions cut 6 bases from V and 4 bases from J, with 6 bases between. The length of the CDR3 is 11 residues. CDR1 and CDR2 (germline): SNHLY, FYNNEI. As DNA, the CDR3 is TGTGCCAGCAGGGGGGGCACTGAAGCTTTCTTT. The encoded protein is CASRGGTEAFF.

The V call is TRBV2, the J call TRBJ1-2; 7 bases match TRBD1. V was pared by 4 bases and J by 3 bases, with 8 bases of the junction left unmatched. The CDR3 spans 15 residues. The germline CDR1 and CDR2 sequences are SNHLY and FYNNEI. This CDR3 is CASSGPGGFYYGYTF. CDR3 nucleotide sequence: TGTGCCAGCAGTGGTCCAGGGGGTTTTTACTATGGCTACACCTTC.

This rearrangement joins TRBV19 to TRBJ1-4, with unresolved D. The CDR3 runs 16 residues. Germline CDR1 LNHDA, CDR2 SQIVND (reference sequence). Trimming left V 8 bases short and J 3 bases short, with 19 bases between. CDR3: CASGRLASRSNEKLFF. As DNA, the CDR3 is TGTGCCAGTGGGAGACTGGCCTCAAGGTCTAATGAAAAACTGTTTTTT.

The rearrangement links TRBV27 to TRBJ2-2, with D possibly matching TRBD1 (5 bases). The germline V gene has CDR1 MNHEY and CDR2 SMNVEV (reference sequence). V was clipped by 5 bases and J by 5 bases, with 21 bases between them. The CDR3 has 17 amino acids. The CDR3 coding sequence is TGTGCCAGCAGTACCTTGGACATCACAAGACCTACCGGGGAGCTGTTTTTT. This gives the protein CASSTLDITRPTGELFF.

CDR3 coding DNA: TGTGCCAGCAGTGAAGCTTTCCTAGCGGGGGCGAACACCGGGGAGCTGTTTTTT. This translates into CASSEAFLAGANTGELFF. V gene TRBV2 combines with J gene TRBJ2-2; 10 bases line up with TRBD2. The CDR3 loop spans 18 amino acids. V shed 0 bases and J 0 bases; nucleotides not matched to a gene: 4. Germline CDR1 and CDR2: SNHLY and FYNNEI.